This T cell receptor beta chain came from a study of T cells in Graves' hyperthyroidism and ophthalmopathy. Overall study context: Peripheral blood was secured at the point of initial diagnosis, before any treatment.

Study findings and constraints: Most expanded thyroid clonotypes above 0.001 recurred in blood.

V dropped 6 bases and J dropped 2; count of bases not matched to a gene: 9. The CDR3 is 15 amino acids. CDR1 is MNHEY and CDR2 is SMNVEV in the germline V gene (reference sequence). This clonotype was counted many times. The target antigen is unknown. RNA transcripts provided the source from which TCR beta CDR3 regions were amplified. Initially, a first-round RT-PCR of the TCR CDR3 employed the HTBI primer set. Each CDR3 protein gets one entry after TCRdb re-called the multiplex PCR reads with MiXCR. This sample has about 570,000 distinct CDR3 sequences, with around 15% found just once. Sequenced: blood. This sequence originates from a woman in her 40s with Graves' hyperthyroidism. The chain links TRBV27 to TRBJ2-5; 7 bases agree with TRBD1. The CDR3 reads CASRGGQILQETQYF. The CDR3 DNA reads as TGTGCCAGCAGAGGGGGACAGATCCTGCAAGAGACCCAGTACTTC.